This T cell receptor beta chain appears in the sequencing data of a study of blood T cell repertoires in COVID-19. Germline V gene lookup returns CDR1 MNHEY and CDR2 SVGAGI. The CDR3 runs 12 residues. Deletions cut 6 bases from V and 7 bases from J, with 13 bases between. Data came from immunoSEQ multiplex PCR; TCRdb stores just in-frame clones and leaves some out. The sample contains 70,000 to 75,000 clones, under 95% of which appear only once. Sequencing used peripheral blood. The sequence was collected from a human donor in a cohort sampled during active COVID-19. The V and J genes are TRBV6-5 and TRBJ2-7; maybe TRBD1 (5 bases). The DNA for the CDR3 is TGTGCCAGCAGGAACAGGCTGCGGGAGCAGTACTTC. Amino acids: CASRNRLREQYF.